This entry features one T cell receptor beta chain sequence. Original data processing: Cell counts per sample came from amplifying reference gene primers. Here immunoSEQ multiplex PCR was the method, and the copy in TCRdb shows in-frame clones only, minus some. V, J and clone size derive from that table, while D and trimming were established from the DNA sequence. The sample has tens of thousands of clones, 80% to 90% seen once. This entry comes from a study of blood T cell repertoires in COVID-19. Study background: Acute and convalescent COVID-19 samples came from the United States, Italy and Spain. T cells, B-cell-depleted T cells, or PBMCs provided the cDNA or gDNA that served as material.

The CDR3 runs 14 residues. Per the germline V gene, CDR1 is LNHDA and CDR2 is SQIVND (reference sequence). The V and J ends lost 5 bases and 1 base respectively, with 11 bases between them. The specimen sequenced was peripheral blood. The chain carries TRBV19 and TRBJ1-1; D ambiguous. The sequence derives from an elderly woman with acute or convalescent COVID-19. The DNA for the CDR3 is TGTGCCAGTAGTTATGGACTGGGGAACACTGAAGCTTTCTTT. This encodes CASSYGLGNTEAFF.